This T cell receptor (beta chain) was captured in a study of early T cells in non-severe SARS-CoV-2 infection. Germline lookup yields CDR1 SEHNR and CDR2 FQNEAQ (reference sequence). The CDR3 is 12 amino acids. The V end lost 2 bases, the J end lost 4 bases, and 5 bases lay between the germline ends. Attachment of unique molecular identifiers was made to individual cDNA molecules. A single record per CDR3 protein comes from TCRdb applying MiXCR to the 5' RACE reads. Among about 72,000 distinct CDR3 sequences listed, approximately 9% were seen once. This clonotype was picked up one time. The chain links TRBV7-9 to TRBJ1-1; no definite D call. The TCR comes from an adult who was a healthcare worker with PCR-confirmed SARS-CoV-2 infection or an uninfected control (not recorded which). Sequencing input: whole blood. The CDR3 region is CASSLYVTEAFF. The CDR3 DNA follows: TGTGCCAGCAGCTTATATGTCACTGAAGCTTTCTTT.